The T cell receptor beta chain described here comes from a study of blood T cell repertoires in COVID-19. Clones were sequenced by immunoSEQ multiplex PCR, and TCRdb holds only the in-frame ones, with some missing. The table has some 200,000 clones, about 79% seen once. Deletions cut 9 bases from V and 7 bases from J, with 13 bases between. Germline values: CDR1 SGHRS, CDR2 YFSETQ. The CDR3 loop spans 12 amino acids. This sequence originates from a man between 50 and 59 years old with active or convalescent COVID-19. Sequenced: peripheral blood. The chain joins TRBV5-1 to TRBJ2-2; tentative D call: TRBD1 (6 bases). In DNA form, the CDR3 reads TGCGCCACACGCCAGGGGAACGGGGAGCTGTTTTTT. Amino acids: CATRQGNGELFF.